This T cell receptor beta chain was retrieved from a study of T cell responses to AZD1222 COVID-19 vaccine. Study-wide findings and caveats: Among AZD1222 vaccinees, only five or six were seropositive at baseline. Of spike-specific TCRs, nearly half reportedly target regions left unmutated in variants.

About this clone: The antigen remains undetermined.

Sequenced by immunoSEQ multiplex PCR; TCRdb stores in-frame clones only, minus some. The sample has roughly 70,000 clones; 85% are singletons. The V and J ends lost 6 bases and 4 bases respectively, with 17 bases between them. From germline, CDR1 is MNHEY and CDR2 SVGAGI. This CDR3 region has 15 residues. This TCR derives from an adult in good health. Material: peripheral blood, obtained on day 0 of AZD1222 vaccination. This chain uses TRBV6-5 with TRBJ2-3; D gene uncertain. DNA of the CDR3: TGTGCCAGCAGCCCGAGGCAGGCCCGCCCAGATACGCAGTATTTT. This codes for CASSPRQARPDTQYF.